This TCR beta chain stems from a study of blood T cell repertoires in COVID-19. About the research overall: The study drew acute and convalescent COVID-19 samples from the United States, Italy and Spain. T cells, B-cell-depleted T cells, or PBMCs provided the cDNA or gDNA that served as material.

TCRdb's copy holds only in-frame clones and misses some; the assay was immunoSEQ multiplex PCR. This table has 150,000 to 200,000 clones, approximately 86% appearing once. With respect to this clone: The sample holds other DNA sequences that translate to the same CDR3.

The CDR3 length is 15 residues. Germline CDR1 is ENHRY and CDR2 is SYGVKD. The ends were cut back, 0 bases at V and 1 base at J, with 7 bases in the middle. This chain uses TRBV10-3 with TRBJ1-5; D is perhaps TRBD1 (5 bases). Sequencing used peripheral blood. The sequence derives from an elderly woman in a cohort sampled during active or convalescent COVID-19. The chain's CDR3 is CAISESGGSNQPQHF. Written as DNA, the CDR3 is TGTGCCATCAGTGAGTCTGGGGGGAGCAATCAGCCCCAGCATTTT.